Listed here are 14 T cell receptor beta chains from one sample, sequenced in a study of glioma-infiltrating T cells after dendritic cell vaccination. The repertoire was sequenced with immunoSEQ multiplex PCR; TCRdb's copy has only in-frame clones and lacks some. The table records roughly 100,000 clones, about four fifths of them present only once. Indicated time point: after dendritic cell vaccination, including at tumor progression/relapse. This specimen was blood, taken after dendritic cell vaccination. These receptors were obtained from a human donor with glioblastoma.

CDR3 nucleotide sequence: TGTGCCAGCACCGGGGGCTCTGGGGCCAACGTCCTGACTTTC. Amino acid sequence: CASTGGSGANVLTF. The V call is TRBV6-1, the J call TRBJ2-6; possibly TRBD2 for D (6 bases). Trimming stripped 7 bases from V and 0 bases from J, with 7 bases between. Germline V lookup: CDR1 MNHNS, CDR2 SASEGT. The length of the CDR3 is 14 residues.

The rearrangement uses TRBV6-1 and TRBJ2-7; D call uncertain. Germline CDR1 MNHNS, CDR2 SASEGT. The ends were cut back, 5 bases at V and 5 bases at J, with 13 bases in the middle. CDR3 length: 13 residues. The CDR3 DNA is TGTGCCAGCAGTCAGGCAGCCGACGACGAGCAGTACTTC. The encoded protein is CASSQAADDEQYF.

The V and J genes are TRBV20-1 and TRBJ1-1; maybe TRBD1 (5 bases). CDR1 and CDR2 from the germline V gene are DFQATT and SNEGSKA (reference sequence). The CDR3 sequence is 11 residues long. V lost 6 bases and J 5 bases, leaving 10 bases between the germline ends. The CDR3 DNA reads TGCAGTGCCGGGGGTGAGACTGAAGCTTTCTTT. Translating gives CSAGGETEAFF.

The V call is TRBV5-6, the J call TRBJ1-6; D is possibly TRBD1 (5 bases). V lost 0 bases, J lost 4 bases, and 8 bases lay in between. The CDR3 consists of 15 residues. The V gene's germline CDR1 is SGHDT and CDR2 YYEEEE. The CDR3 sequence: CASSLDRFYNSPLHF. CDR3 DNA sequence: TGTGCCAGCAGCTTGGACAGGTTTTATAATTCACCCCTCCACTTT.

This clone was seen more than once but under ten times. The J gene is TRBJ1-6, the V gene TRBV19; 8 bases are shared with TRBD1. V lost 8 bases and J lost 7; bases outside the gene matches: 13. CDR1 and CDR2 from the germline V gene are LNHDA and SQIVND (reference sequence). The CDR3 totals 16 residues. The CDR3 region has the DNA TGTGCCAGTGAAAAAGCACCACAGGGGGAGAATTCACCCCTCCACTTT. This encodes CASEKAPQGENSPLHF.

The DNA for the CDR3 is TGCAGCGTTCAGGACAGGGAGGGACGCTACACCTTC. As protein: CSVQDREGRYTF. The rearrangement joins TRBV29-1 to TRBJ1-2; 8 bases agree with TRBD1. The V gene's germline CDR1 is SQVTM and CDR2 ANQGSEA. With 5 bases clipped from V and 9 bases from J, the junction kept 8 bases outside the gene matches. CDR3 length: 12 residues. The variable domain in full, with the rest retrieved from reference TRBV29-1 and TRBJ1-2, is SAVISQKPSRDICQRGTSLTIQCQVDSQVTMMFWYRQQPGQSLTLIATANQGSEATYESGFVIDKFPISRPNLTFSTLTVSNMSPEDSSIYLCSVQDREGRYTFGSGTRLTVV.

This rearrangement joins TRBV5-1 to TRBJ1-3; TRBD1 matches 9 bases. After removal of 5 bases from V and 1 base from J, the junction contained 10 bases not matched to a gene. CDR3 length equals 17 residues. Germline V gives CDR1 SGHRS, CDR2 YFSETQ. CDR3 bases: TGCGCCAGCAGTCGTGAGGGGACAGGGACATCTGGAAACACCATATATTTT. This translates into CASSREGTGTSGNTIYF.

The chain links TRBV29-1 to TRBJ1-2, with D possibly TRBD1 on 5 matching bases. V dropped 6 bases and J dropped 0 bases, with 11 bases sitting between them. The CDR3 contains 13 residues. Germline lookup yields CDR1 SQVTM and CDR2 ANQGSEA. CDR3 sequence reads: CSVGGGANYGYTF. CDR3 in DNA: TGCAGCGTCGGGGGGGGAGCTAACTATGGCTACACCTTC.

The gene calls are TRBV7-3 and TRBJ1-1, with no clear D. Germline lookup yields CDR1 SGHTA and CDR2 FQGTGA. V gave up 4 bases and J gave up 5 bases, with 11 bases separating them. The CDR3 has 13 residues. DNA of the CDR3: TGTGCCAGCAGCTCCTCAGCGGGGACTGAAGCTTTCTTT. Protein product: CASSSSAGTEAFF.

The chain employs TRBV7-3 and TRBJ2-5; D unclear. Germline CDR1 SGHTA, CDR2 FQGTGA. This CDR3 region has 13 residues. Trimming took 5 bases from V and 2 from J, leaving 9 bases between them. The CDR3 sequence is CASSTEYQETQYF. DNA of the CDR3: TGTGCCAGCAGCACAGAGTATCAAGAGACCCAGTACTTC.

V usage is TRBV4-2 and J usage is TRBJ2-1, with 13 nucleotides matching TRBD2. The CDR3 consists of 20 residues. The J segment lost 0 bases and the V segment lost 4 bases, leaving 12 bases of the junction unmatched. Germline-derived CDR1 and CDR2 are LGHNA and YNFKEQ. DNA for the CDR3: TGTGCCAGCAGCCTCTCCAGGACTAGCGGGGGCCACAGCTCCTACAATGAGCAGTTCTTC. This translates into CASSLSRTSGGHSSYNEQFF.

This sequence joins TRBV30 and TRBJ1-2; 9 nucleotides agree with TRBD1. CDR3 length: 16 residues. V was pared by 0 bases and J by 7 bases, with 12 bases of the junction left unmatched. Germline-derived CDR1 and CDR2 are GTSNPN and SVGIG (reference sequence). This chain's CDR3 is CAWSVGGETGGPGYTF. In nucleotides, the CDR3 is TGTGCCTGGAGTGTGGGAGGCGAGACAGGGGGTCCTGGCTACACCTTC.

The CDR3 bases are TGTGCCAGCAGTCGGACAGGGAACTATAATTCACCCCTCCACTTT. Amino acids: CASSRTGNYNSPLHF. The rearrangement links TRBV2 to TRBJ1-6; 8 bases match TRBD1. CDR3 length equals 15 residues. J gave up 3 bases and V 5 bases, and 3 bases lay outside the gene matches. Germline CDR1 and CDR2: SNHLY and FYNNEI.

This clone came up a few times. The J gene is TRBJ1-4, the V gene TRBV7-9, with D possibly matching TRBD1 (6 bases). Germline V gives CDR1 SEHNR, CDR2 FQNEAQ (reference sequence). Trimming took 4 bases from V and 1 from J, leaving 13 bases between them. CDR3 size: 16 residues. The CDR3 DNA reads TGTGCCAGCAGCTGGACAGAGGCTGTAACTAATGAAAAACTGTTTTTT. Translation gives CASSWTEAVTNEKLFF.